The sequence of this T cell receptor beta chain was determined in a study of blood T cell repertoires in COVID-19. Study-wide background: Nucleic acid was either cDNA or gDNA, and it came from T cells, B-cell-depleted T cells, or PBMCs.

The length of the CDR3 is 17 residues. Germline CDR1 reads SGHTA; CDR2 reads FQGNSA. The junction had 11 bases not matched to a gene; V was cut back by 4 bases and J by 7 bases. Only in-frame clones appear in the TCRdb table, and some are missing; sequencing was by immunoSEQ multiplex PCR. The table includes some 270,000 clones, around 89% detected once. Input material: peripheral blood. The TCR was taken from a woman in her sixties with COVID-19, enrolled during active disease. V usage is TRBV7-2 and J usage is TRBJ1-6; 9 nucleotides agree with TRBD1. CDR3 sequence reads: CASSSPRRDRVNSPLHF. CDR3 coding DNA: TGTGCCAGCAGCTCCCCCCGGAGGGACAGGGTAAATTCACCCCTCCACTTT.